This T cell receptor beta chain came from a study of cytotoxic CD8 clonotypes in ibrutinib-treated CLL. V shed 1 base and J 9 bases; nucleotides not matched to a gene: 10. CDR1 and CDR2 (germline): SGHRS, YFSETQ. This CDR3 contains 16 residues. Depths of 1 in 200,000 to 1 in 1 million T cells were the sequencing target. Profiled with immunoSEQ multiplex PCR; TCRdb holds only in-frame clones, not every one. Of fewer than 100,000 clones in the sample, 75% to 85% were seen once. Study-wide results and limits: Under therapy, public clonotypes either contracted or stayed stable, and they were uncommon. Patients with sustained remission and those progressing were sampled at differing times. Whereas clonality rose at ibrutinib response, it declined toward baseline at progression.

With respect to this clone: The antigen remains unidentified.

Sequenced here: PBMCs, sampled after 12 months of ibrutinib treatment. This receptor was identified in a human donor with chronic lymphocytic leukemia. The V and J genes are TRBV5-1 and TRBJ2-1; TRBD1 matches at 10 bases. CDR3 DNA sequence: TGCGCCAGCAGCTTGACCGGACAGGGGGTCGGGGGTGAGCAGTTCTTC. The encoded protein is CASSLTGQGVGGEQFF. Variable domain in full (rest from reference TRBV5-1 and TRBJ2-1): KAGVTQTPRYLIKTRGQQVTLSCSPISGHRSVSWYQQTPGQGLQFLFEYFSETQRNKGNFPGRFSGRQFSNSRSEMNVSTLELGDSALYLCASSLTGQGVGGEQFFGPGTRLTVL.